One T cell receptor beta chain is described in this entry. This clone was recorded only once. Its antigen is still unknown. No base qualities exist here, and no much larger clone lies one base off it. According to the germline V gene, CDR1 reads KGHSH and CDR2 reads LQKENI. V and J lose 2 bases and 6 bases, and a span of 8 bases separates them. From cysteine to phenylalanine, the CDR3 is 12 amino acids long. The retained sequence is limited to the CDR3, 36 bases, with the frame set at the first base. The time point label corresponds to: about 28 days (+/-7) after the second vaccine dose. Because spike-specific TCR depth and breadth did not differ between the two schedules, AZD1222 recipients who got a second dose at roughly 4 weeks were pooled with those who got a second dose at roughly 12 weeks. The vaccinee samples were drawn from two UK trials, COV001 and COV002, one of which was a single-blind randomized controlled phase 2/3 trial testing AZD1222 (ChAdOx1 nCoV-19) in healthy adults. For TCRbeta chain sequencing, PBMC samples from trial participants were taken at day 0 and at day 28 after the second dose.

The sample is drawn from a study of T cell responses to AZD1222 COVID-19 vaccine (dated by TCRdb to about 2021). Regarding the study in general: TCR sequencing covered 230 to 250 trial participants: about 210 given two doses of AZD1222 and 26 given two doses of MenACWY control vaccine. Enrollment into the trials was organized by age into subgroups of 18-55, 56-69 and 70-plus years, and those subgroups contained about 160, 30 and 59 TCR-sequenced participants, respectively.

The CDR3 regions of human TCRbeta chains were analyzed by immunosequencing. The original pipeline was this. Repertoire TCRs were checked for matches against a reference library of SARS-CoV-2-specific TCRs that had been generated using the MIRA antigen-specificity platform. Breadth was defined as the fraction of unique TCRs that were SARS-CoV-2-associated, and depth was defined as the fraction of total T cells that were SARS-CoV-2-associated. Using the MIRA data, each spike-specific TCR was mapped to the spike region that the TCR reacts to and placed in a CD4 or CD8 class. Log10-transformed breadth and depth values were compared by one-way ANOVA with Sidak's multiple comparisons tests. The clones in this table, taken by TCRdb from immuneACCESS, are in-frame only. Not every clone is retained; where verified, under half of the shortfall comes from an unresolved V gene, and the cause of the rest is unknown. V and J calls and clone size come straight from that table; D and trimming were deduced from the DNA. This sample holds roughly 98,000 clones; 65% to 85% were observed only once. The top ten constitute over 12% of the sample.

Results the study describes overall, beyond this receptor: Conclusions about previously exposed vaccinees are limited because only six or seven AZD1222 recipients were SARS-CoV-2 seropositive at baseline. Because no samples from the day 14 peak response were available, repertoires could be characterized only after the peak T cell response. Most participants were white British and females outnumbered males, and the authors suggested that clonal diversity may have been underestimated. Spike-specific TCR breadth and depth rose significantly after two AZD1222 doses compared with day 0 and with MenACWY recipients. The 56-69-year group was small, and its depth increase did not reach significance, likely because of low power. Reportedly, almost half of the unique spike-specific TCRs recognized epitopes lying outside the regions that are mutated in the B.1.351 and B.1.1.7 variants. Vaccine-associated CD4 TCRs spanned the whole spike protein, with dominant responses in regions 160-218 and 743-854.

Source: peripheral blood, taken 28 days after the second AZD1222 dose. The TCR originated in an adult who received the AZD1222 COVID-19 vaccine. Here the chain combines TRBV18 and TRBJ2-7; D gene: possibly TRBD2, on 5 matching bases. The DNA sequence is given as TGTGCCAGCTCACCAAGGGCGGGCGAGCAGTACTTC. The resulting protein is CASSPRAGEQYF.